This T cell receptor beta chain was identified in a study of PD-1 blockade in classical Hodgkin lymphoma. Clones were read by immunoSEQ multiplex PCR, and TCRdb kept only the in-frame ones, dropping some. The sample has under 25,000 clones, about 70% seen once. Within the sample, this clone is medium-sized. Its antigen is as yet unknown. Indicated time point: cycle 4 day 1 (C4D1), after more than five weeks of nivolumab. Exposure to brentuximab vedotin varied, and each patient had relapsed following autologous stem cell transplantation. Magnetic negative selection was used to purify CD4+ T cells from thawed PBMCs. V lost 4 bases, J lost 0 bases, and 7 bases lay in between. The germline CDR1 and CDR2 sequences are SGHVS and FNYEAQ. This CDR3 is built from 13 residues. Study-wide findings and caveats: CD4+ TCR diversity rose significantly by C4D1, and CD8+ TCR diversity did not. Patients with a complete response exhibited baseline diversity comparable to newly diagnosed patients. Newly diagnosed patients had baseline TCR diversity that was reportedly lower than that of healthy donors.

The chain joins TRBV7-6 to TRBJ2-7; a possible D gene is TRBD2 (6 bases). The sample in question was CD4+ T cells from blood, obtained before the fourth cycle of nivolumab. The TCR originated in a human donor with classical Hodgkin lymphoma. CDR3 DNA: TGTGCCAGCAGCTCGGGGGTCTCCTACGAGCAGTACTTC. Translating gives CASSSGVSYEQYF.